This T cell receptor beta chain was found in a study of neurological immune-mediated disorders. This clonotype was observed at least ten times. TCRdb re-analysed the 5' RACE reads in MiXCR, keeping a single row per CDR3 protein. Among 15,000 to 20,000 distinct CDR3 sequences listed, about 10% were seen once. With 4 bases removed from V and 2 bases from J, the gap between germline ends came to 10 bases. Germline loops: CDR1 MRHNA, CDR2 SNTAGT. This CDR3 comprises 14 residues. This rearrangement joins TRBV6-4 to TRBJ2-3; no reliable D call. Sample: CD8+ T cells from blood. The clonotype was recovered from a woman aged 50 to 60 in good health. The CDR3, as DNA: TGTGCCAGCAGTGGATTGGGGATCACAGATACGCAGTATTTT. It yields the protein CASSGLGITDTQYF.